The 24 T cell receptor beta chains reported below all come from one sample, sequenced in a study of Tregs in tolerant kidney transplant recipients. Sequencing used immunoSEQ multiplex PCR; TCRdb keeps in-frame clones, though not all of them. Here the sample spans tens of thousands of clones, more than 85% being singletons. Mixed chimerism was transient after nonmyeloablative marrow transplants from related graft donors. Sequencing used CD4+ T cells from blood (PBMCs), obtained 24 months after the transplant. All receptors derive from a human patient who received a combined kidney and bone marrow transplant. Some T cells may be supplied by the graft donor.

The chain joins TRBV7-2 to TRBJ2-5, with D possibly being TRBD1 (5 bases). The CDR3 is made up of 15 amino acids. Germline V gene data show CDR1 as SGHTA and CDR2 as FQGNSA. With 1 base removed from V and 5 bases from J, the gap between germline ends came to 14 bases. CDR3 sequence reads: CASSLEARGWETQYF. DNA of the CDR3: TGTGCCAGCAGCTTAGAAGCAAGGGGTTGGGAGACCCAGTACTTC.

This CDR3 is CACDGGSGNTIYF. CDR3 DNA sequence: TGTGCCTGCGATGGGGGGTCTGGAAACACCATATATTTT. The rearrangement joins TRBV10-3 to TRBJ1-3, with D possibly TRBD1 on 5 matching bases. This CDR3 has 13 residues. Trimming took 11 bases from V and 1 from J, leaving 12 bases between them. From germline, CDR1 is ENHRY and CDR2 SYGVKD.

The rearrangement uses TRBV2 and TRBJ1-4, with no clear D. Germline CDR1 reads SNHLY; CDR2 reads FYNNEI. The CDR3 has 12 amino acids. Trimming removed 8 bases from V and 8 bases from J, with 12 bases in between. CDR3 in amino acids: CASGHRVEKLFF. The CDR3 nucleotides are TGTGCCAGCGGGCACAGAGTGGAAAAACTGTTTTTT.

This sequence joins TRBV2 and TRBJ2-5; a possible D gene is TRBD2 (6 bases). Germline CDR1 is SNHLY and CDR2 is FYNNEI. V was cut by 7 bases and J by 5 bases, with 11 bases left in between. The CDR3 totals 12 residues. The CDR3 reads CASNAGWETQYF. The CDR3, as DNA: TGTGCCAGCAATGCGGGATGGGAGACCCAGTACTTC.

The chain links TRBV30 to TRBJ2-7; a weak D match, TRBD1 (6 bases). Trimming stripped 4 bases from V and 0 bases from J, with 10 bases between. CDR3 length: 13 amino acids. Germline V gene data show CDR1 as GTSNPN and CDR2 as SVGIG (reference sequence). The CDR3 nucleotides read TGTGCCTGGACTGGGGGCGGCTCCTACGAGCAGTACTTC. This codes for CAWTGGGSYEQYF.

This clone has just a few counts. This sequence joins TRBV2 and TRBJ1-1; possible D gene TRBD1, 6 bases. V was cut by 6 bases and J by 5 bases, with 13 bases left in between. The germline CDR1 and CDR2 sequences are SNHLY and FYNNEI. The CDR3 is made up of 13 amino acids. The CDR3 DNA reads TGTGCCAGCAGGCCAGGGGTTCAGACTGAAGCTTTCTTT. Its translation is CASRPGVQTEAFF.

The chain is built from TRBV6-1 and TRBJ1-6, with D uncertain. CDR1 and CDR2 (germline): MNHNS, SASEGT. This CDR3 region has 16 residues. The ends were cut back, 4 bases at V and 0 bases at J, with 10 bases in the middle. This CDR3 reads CASSARESSYNSPLHF. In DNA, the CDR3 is TGTGCCAGCAGTGCAAGAGAGAGCTCCTATAATTCACCCCTCCACTTT.

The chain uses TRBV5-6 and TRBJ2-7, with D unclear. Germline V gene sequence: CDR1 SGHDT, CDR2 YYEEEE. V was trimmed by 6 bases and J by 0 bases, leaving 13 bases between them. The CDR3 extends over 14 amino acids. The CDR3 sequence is CASKIKDSSYEQYF. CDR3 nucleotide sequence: TGTGCCAGCAAAATTAAAGACTCCTCCTACGAGCAGTACTTC.

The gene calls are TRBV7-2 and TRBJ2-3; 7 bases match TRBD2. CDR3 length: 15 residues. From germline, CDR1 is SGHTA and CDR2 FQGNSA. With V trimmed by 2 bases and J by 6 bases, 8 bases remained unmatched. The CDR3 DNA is TGTGCCAGCAGCTTAAGGCGGGGGTTACCGGATACGCAGTATTTT. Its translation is CASSLRRGLPDTQYF.

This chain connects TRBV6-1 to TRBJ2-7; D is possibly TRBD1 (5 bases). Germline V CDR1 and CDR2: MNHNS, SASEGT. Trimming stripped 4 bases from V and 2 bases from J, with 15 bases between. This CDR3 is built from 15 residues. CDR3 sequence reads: CASSGKGYGAYEQYF. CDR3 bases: TGTGCCAGCAGTGGAAAGGGGTATGGGGCCTACGAGCAGTACTTC.

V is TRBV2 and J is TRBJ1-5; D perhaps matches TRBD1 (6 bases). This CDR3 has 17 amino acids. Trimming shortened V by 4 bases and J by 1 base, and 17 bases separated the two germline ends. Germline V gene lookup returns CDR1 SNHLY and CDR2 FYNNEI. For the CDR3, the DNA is TGTGCCAGCAGTGGGCCCCAGGGGCGGGAGAGCAATCAGCCCCAGCATTTT. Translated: CASSGPQGRESNQPQHF.

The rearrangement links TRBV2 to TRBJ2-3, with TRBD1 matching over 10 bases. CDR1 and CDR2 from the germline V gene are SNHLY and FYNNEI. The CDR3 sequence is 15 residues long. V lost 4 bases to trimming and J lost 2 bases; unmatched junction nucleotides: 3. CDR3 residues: CASSGQGAITDTQYF. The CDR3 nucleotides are TGTGCCAGCAGTGGACAGGGGGCGATCACAGATACGCAGTATTTT.

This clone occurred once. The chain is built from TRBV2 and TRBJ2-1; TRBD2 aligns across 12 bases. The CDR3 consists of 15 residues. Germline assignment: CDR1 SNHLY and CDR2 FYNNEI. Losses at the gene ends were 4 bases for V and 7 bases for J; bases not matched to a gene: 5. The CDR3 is CASSAGTSGLNEQFF. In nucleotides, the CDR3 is TGTGCCAGCAGTGCAGGGACTAGCGGGTTAAATGAGCAGTTCTTC.

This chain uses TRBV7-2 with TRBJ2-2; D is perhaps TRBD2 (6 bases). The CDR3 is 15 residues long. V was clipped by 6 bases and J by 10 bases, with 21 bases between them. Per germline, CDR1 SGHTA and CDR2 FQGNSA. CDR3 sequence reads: CASSLAGTPRVELFF. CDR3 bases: TGTGCCAGCAGTCTTGCCGGGACTCCTCGAGTGGAGCTGTTTTTT.

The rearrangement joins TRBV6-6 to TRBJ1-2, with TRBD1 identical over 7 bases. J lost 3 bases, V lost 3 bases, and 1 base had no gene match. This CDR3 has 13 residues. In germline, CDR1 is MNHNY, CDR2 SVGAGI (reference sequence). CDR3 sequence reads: CASSYTGDYGYTF. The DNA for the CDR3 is TGTGCCAGCAGTTATACAGGGGACTATGGCTACACCTTC.

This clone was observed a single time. CDR3 coding DNA: TGTGCCAGCAGTCCTCCCGGACTAGCGGGGGGCAGCACAGATACGCAGTATTTT. It translates to CASSPPGLAGGSTDTQYF. The rearrangement links TRBV28 to TRBJ2-3, with TRBD2 matching over 14 bases. This CDR3 spans 18 amino acids. Germline CDR1 reads MDHEN; CDR2 reads SYDVKM. The junction had 7 bases not matched to a gene; V was cut back by 5 bases and J by 0 bases.

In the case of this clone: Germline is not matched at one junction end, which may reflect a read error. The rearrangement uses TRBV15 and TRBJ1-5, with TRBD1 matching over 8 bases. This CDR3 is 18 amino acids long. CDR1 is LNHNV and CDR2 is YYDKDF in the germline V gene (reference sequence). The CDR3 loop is CATSRDRGGPYSNQPQHF. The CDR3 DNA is TGTGCCACCAGCCGAGACAGGGGCGGACCATATAGCAATCAGCCCCAGCATTTT.

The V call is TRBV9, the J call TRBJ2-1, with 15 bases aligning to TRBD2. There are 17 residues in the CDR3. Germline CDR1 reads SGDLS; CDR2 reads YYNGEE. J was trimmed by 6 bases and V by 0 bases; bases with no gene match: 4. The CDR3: CASSVAWGLAGGNEQFF. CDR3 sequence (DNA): TGTGCCAGCAGCGTAGCTTGGGGACTAGCGGGGGGCAATGAGCAGTTCTTC.

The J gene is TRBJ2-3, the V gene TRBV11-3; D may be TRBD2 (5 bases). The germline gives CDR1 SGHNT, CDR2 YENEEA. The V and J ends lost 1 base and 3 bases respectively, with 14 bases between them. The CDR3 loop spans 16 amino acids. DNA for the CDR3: TGTGCCAGCAGCTTAGCTTTTAGCGCTGGGACAGATACGCAGTATTTT. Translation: CASSLAFSAGTDTQYF.

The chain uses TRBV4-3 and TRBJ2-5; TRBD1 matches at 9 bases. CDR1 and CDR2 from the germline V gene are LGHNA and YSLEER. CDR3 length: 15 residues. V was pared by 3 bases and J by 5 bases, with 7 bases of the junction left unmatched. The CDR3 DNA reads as TGCGCCAGCAGCCAGGGACAGGGAACGTTGGAGACCCAGTACTTC. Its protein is CASSQGQGTLETQYF.

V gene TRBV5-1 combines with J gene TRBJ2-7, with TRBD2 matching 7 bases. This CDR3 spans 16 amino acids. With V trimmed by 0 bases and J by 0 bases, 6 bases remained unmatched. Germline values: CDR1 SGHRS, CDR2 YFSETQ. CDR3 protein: CASSLEISGVSYEQYF. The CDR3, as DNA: TGCGCCAGCAGCTTGGAGATCAGCGGGGTCTCCTACGAGCAGTACTTC.

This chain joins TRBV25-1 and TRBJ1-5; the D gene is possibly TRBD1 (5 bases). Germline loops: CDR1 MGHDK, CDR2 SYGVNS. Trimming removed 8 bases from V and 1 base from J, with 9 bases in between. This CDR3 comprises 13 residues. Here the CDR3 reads CASSQGSNQPQHF. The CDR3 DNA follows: TGTGCCAGCTCCCAGGGCAGCAATCAGCCCCAGCATTTT.

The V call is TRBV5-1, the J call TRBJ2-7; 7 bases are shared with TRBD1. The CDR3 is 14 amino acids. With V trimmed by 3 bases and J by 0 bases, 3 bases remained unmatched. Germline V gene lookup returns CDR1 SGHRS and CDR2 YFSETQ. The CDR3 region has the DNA TGCGCCAGCAGCTGGGGGACAGACTCCTACGAGCAGTACTTC. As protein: CASSWGTDSYEQYF.

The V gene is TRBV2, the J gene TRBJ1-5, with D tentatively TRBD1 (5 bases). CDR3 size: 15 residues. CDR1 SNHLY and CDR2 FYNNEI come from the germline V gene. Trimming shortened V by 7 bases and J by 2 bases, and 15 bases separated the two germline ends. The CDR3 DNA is TGTGCCAGCAATCCGGGGGTCTCAGGCAATCAGCCCCAGCATTTT. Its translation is CASNPGVSGNQPQHF.